The rows below give T cell receptor beta chains drawn from one sample of a study of blood T cell repertoires in COVID-19. Libraries were prepared by immunoSEQ multiplex PCR; TCRdb keeps only in-frame clonotypes and omits some of them. In the table there are around 42,000 clones, about 85% of which are singletons. Sequencing was carried out using peripheral blood. These receptors all stem from a woman in her seventies in a cohort sampled during active COVID-19. The CDR3 runs from the conserved cysteine through the conserved F or W. D genes are given only for firm matches. Rows give clone size only sometimes, using once, few, many, or a class for an expanded clone.

TRBJ2-7,NA,TRBD2,TRBV10-3,CAISVGLADYEQYF,TGTGCCATCAGTGTAGGACTAGCGGACTACGAGCAGTACTTC
TRBJ1-5,NA,NA,TRBV12-3/TRBV12-4,CASSRFIGEAQHF,TGTGCCAGCAGTCGATTTATAGGGGAGGCCCAGCATTTT
TRBJ1-1,NA,TRBD1,TRBV2,CASKLGGQGTTEAFF,TGTGCCAGCAAGCTGGGGGGACAGGGGACCACTGAAGCTTTCTTT
TRBJ2-1,NA,TRBD1,TRBV10-2,CASSEGRDRVQDEQFF,TGCGCCAGCAGTGAGGGCCGGGACAGGGTCCAAGATGAGCAGTTCTTC
TRBJ2-5,NA,TRBD2,TRBV6-5,CATSLAAQETQYF,TGTGCCACCAGTCTAGCGGCTCAAGAGACCCAGTACTTC
TRBJ2-2,NA,TRBD2,TRBV29-1,CSATTLTSGRESTGELFF,TGCAGCGCGACTACACTGACTAGCGGGAGGGAAAGCACCGGGGAGCTGTTTTTT
TRBJ1-1,NA,TRBD1,TRBV6-2/TRBV6-3,CASSSPGQGVSAFF,TGTGCCAGCAGTTCTCCGGGACAGGGGGTATCAGCTTTCTTT
TRBJ1-6,NA,TRBD1,TRBV28,CASTSYGTGENSPLHF,TGTGCCAGCACTTCTTACGGGACAGGAGAAAATTCACCCCTCCACTTT
TRBJ2-1,NA,NA,TRBV9,CASSVASGSHNEQFF,TGTGCCAGCAGCGTAGCTTCGGGATCTCACAATGAGCAGTTCTTC
TRBJ1-6,large,NA,TRBV5-1,CASSLSELSSYNSPLHF,TGCGCCAGCAGCTTGTCCGAATTGAGCTCCTATAATTCACCCCTCCACTTT
TRBJ2-7,NA,TRBD2,TRBV20-1,CSASSLYSGRESYEQYF,TGCAGTGCCAGTTCCCTTTATAGCGGGAGGGAGTCCTACGAGCAGTACTTC
TRBJ1-2,many,TRBD1,TRBV7-9,CASSPTTGNYGYTF,TGTGCCAGCAGCCCTACGACAGGGAACTATGGCTACACCTTC
TRBJ1-4,NA,TRBD1,TRBV6-6,CATSSDREGGKLFF,TGTGCCACCTCTTCAGACAGGGAAGGAGGAAAACTGTTTTTT
TRBJ2-1,few,TRBD2,TRBV7-8,CASSLSISGRAENEQFF,TGTGCCAGCAGCTTATCGATTAGCGGGAGGGCCGAAAATGAGCAGTTCTTC
TRBJ1-5,NA,NA,TRBV6-2/TRBV6-3,CASSSPGGDQPQHF,TGTGCCAGCAGTTCTCCGGGAGGAGACCAGCCCCAGCATTTT
TRBJ2-5,NA,TRBD1,TRBV7-2,CASSTNSPGTGRQETQYF,TGTGCCAGCAGCACAAACTCCCCGGGGACAGGGCGTCAAGAGACCCAGTACTTC
TRBJ1-2,NA,TRBD1,TRBV6-5,CATRLQGGYGYTF,TGTGCCACCCGACTCCAGGGGGGCTATGGCTACACCTTC
TRBJ2-7,medium-sized,NA,TRBV12-5,CASGLPPPGIYEQYF,TGTGCTAGTGGTTTGCCACCCCCGGGAATCTACGAGCAGTACTTC
TRBJ2-1,NA,TRBD2,TRBV5-1,CASSSGTSGYNEQFF,TGCGCCAGCAGCTCAGGGACTAGCGGGTACAATGAGCAGTTCTTC
TRBJ2-7,many,TRBD2,TRBV4-2,CASSQDASGMYEQYF,TGTGCCAGCAGCCAAGATGCTAGCGGGATGTACGAGCAGTACTTC
TRBJ1-5,NA,NA,TRBV19,CASSTQGDQPQHF,TGTGCCAGTAGTACCCAGGGCGATCAGCCCCAGCATTTT
TRBJ2-7,NA,NA,TRBV10-3,CAISESLGGAFGVEQYF,TGTGCCATCAGTGAGTCGTTAGGGGGAGCCTTCGGAGTGGAGCAGTACTTC
TRBJ2-3,once,NA,TRBV25-1,CASSPGGPTDTQYF,TGTGCCAGCAGTCCAGGGGGGCCCACAGATACGCAGTATTTT
TRBJ2-3,NA,TRBD2,TRBV9,CASSVGLAGPSTDTQYF,TGTGCCAGCAGCGTAGGACTAGCGGGGCCCAGCACAGATACGCAGTATTTT
TRBJ2-3,NA,TRBD2,TRBV6-2/TRBV6-3,CASSRLAGVADTQYF,TGTGCCAGCAGTCGCCTAGCGGGAGTGGCAGATACGCAGTATTTT
TRBJ1-2,NA,TRBD1,TRBV5-1,CASSSTGTEGYTF,TGCGCCAGCAGCTCGACCGGGACAGAAGGCTACACCTTC
TRBJ1-5,NA,NA,TRBV2,CASSRDRTNQPQHF,TGTGCCAGCAGTCGAGACAGGACCAATCAGCCCCAGCATTTT
TRBJ2-7,NA,NA,TRBV5-1,CASSLVSGYEQYF,TGCGCCAGCAGCTTGGTGAGCGGCTACGAGCAGTACTTC
TRBJ2-6,NA,NA,TRBV5-1,CASSLSRVSGANVLTF,TGCGCCAGCAGCTTGTCGCGGGTCTCTGGGGCCAACGTCCTGACTTTC
TRBJ2-7,NA,NA,TRBV5-4,CASSFGSSEPYEQYF,TGTGCCAGCAGCTTTGGGTCTAGCGAGCCCTACGAGCAGTACTTC
TRBJ2-3,once,TRBD2,TRBV20-1,CSASSAREYTDTQYF,TGCAGTGCTAGTTCTGCGCGGGAGTACACAGATACGCAGTATTTT
TRBJ1-1,NA,TRBD1,TRBV10-3,CAISAGGMGTEAFF,TGTGCCATCAGTGCAGGGGGCATGGGCACTGAAGCTTTCTTT
TRBJ1-2,medium-sized,NA,TRBV2,CASSEQANYGYTF,TGTGCCAGCAGCGAACAGGCCAACTATGGCTACACCTTC
TRBJ2-7,NA,TRBD2,TRBV28,CASSRVASGISYEQYF,TGTGCCAGCAGTAGGGTGGCTAGCGGGATCTCCTACGAGCAGTACTTC
TRBJ2-2,NA,NA,TRBV6-5,CASRISVNTGELFF,TGTGCCAGCCGAATTAGCGTCAACACCGGGGAGCTGTTTTTT
TRBJ2-1,NA,TRBD2,TRBV10-1,CASSEIPSGANEQFF,TGCGCCAGCAGTGAGATTCCTAGCGGGGCCAATGAGCAGTTCTTC
TRBJ2-7,NA,TRBD2,TRBV30,CAWSLAAPSYEQYF,TGTGCCTGGAGCCTAGCGGCCCCCTCCTACGAGCAGTACTTC
TRBJ1-6,NA,NA,TRBV10-3,CAISEGDGTYNSPLHF,TGTGCCATCAGTGAAGGAGATGGTACCTATAATTCACCCCTCCACTTT
TRBJ2-2,NA,NA,TRBV5-4,CASSFMGQNTGELFF,TGTGCCAGCAGCTTTATGGGCCAAAACACCGGGGAGCTGTTTTTT
TRBJ1-1,NA,NA,TRBV3-1/TRBV3-2,CASSQGFRNTEAFF,TGTGCCAGCAGCCAAGGGTTCAGGAACACTGAAGCTTTCTTT
TRBJ2-6,NA,NA,TRBV7-2,CASSFTSSGANVLTF,TGTGCCAGCAGCTTCACTAGCTCCGGGGCCAACGTCCTGACTTTC
TRBJ2-1,NA,NA,TRBV7-9,CASSPLEDEQFF,TGTGCCAGCAGCCCATTGGAGGATGAGCAGTTCTTC
TRBJ1-3,NA,TRBD1,TRBV28,CASSLGDSGWSGNTIYF,TGTGCCAGCAGTTTGGGGGACAGTGGATGGTCTGGAAACACCATATATTTT
TRBJ2-1,once,NA,TRBV7-2,CASSLFLHNEQFF,TGTGCCAGCAGCTTATTCCTCCACAATGAGCAGTTCTTC
TRBJ2-1,NA,TRBD2,TRBV27,CASSYHLAGGYNEQFF,TGTGCCAGCAGTTACCATCTAGCGGGAGGGTACAATGAGCAGTTCTTC
TRBJ1-5,NA,NA,TRBV27,CASSLSGGGGNQPQHF,TGTGCCAGCAGTTTATCGGGGGGAGGCGGCAATCAGCCCCAGCATTTT
TRBJ1-2,once,NA,TRBV4-3,CASSQDTLTYGYTF,TGCGCCAGCAGCCAAGATACCCTGACATATGGCTACACCTTC
TRBJ1-3,once,NA,TRBV7-9,CASSPKGVATIYF,TGTGCCAGCAGCCCGAAGGGGGTCGCCACCATATATTTT
TRBJ2-2,once,TRBD2,TRBV4-3,CASSQEDSGNPNTGELFF,TGCGCCAGCAGCCAAGAGGATAGCGGGAACCCGAACACCGGGGAGCTGTTTTTT
TRBJ1-4,NA,NA,TRBV18,CASSLTGEKLFF,TGTGCCAGCTCACTAACCGGGGAAAAACTGTTTTTT
TRBJ1-5,NA,NA,TRBV27,CASSLARGNQPQHF,TGTGCCAGCAGTTTGGCCAGAGGAAATCAGCCCCAGCATTTT
TRBJ1-2,NA,TRBD1,TRBV6-5,CASSYSDGTGSYGYTF,TGTGCCAGCAGTTACTCCGATGGGACAGGATCTTATGGCTACACCTTC
TRBJ2-5,NA,TRBD1,TRBV6-6,CASSQLMARDRTYQETQYF,TGTGCCAGCAGTCAACTGATGGCCCGGGACAGAACGTACCAAGAGACCCAGTACTTC
TRBJ1-5,NA,NA,TRBV12-3/TRBV12-4,CASSLGQGQPQHF,TGTGCCAGCAGTTTAGGGCAGGGGCAGCCCCAGCATTTT
TRBJ2-3,NA,NA,TRBV3-1/TRBV3-2,CASSQSGVDTQYF,TGTGCCAGCAGCCAGTCGGGAGTGGATACGCAGTATTTT
TRBJ2-5,medium-sized,NA,TRBV5-1,CASSPSGSEETQYF,TGCGCCAGCTCCCCCTCGGGGTCGGAAGAGACCCAGTACTTC
TRBJ2-7,NA,TRBD1,TRBV6-5,CASSPHGRGRNEQYF,TGTGCCAGCAGTCCCCACGGTAGGGGGCGCAACGAGCAGTACTTC